Described below is a single T cell receptor (beta chain) sequence and its context. Its matching antigen is unknown. These data originate in a study of blood T cells in healthy people across ages. Findings and caveats of the study: PBMCs were not sorted, which prevented a conclusive comparison of naive versus antigen-experienced cells. From one million sequenced T cells, diversity estimates were lower bounds.

Through a sample-barcoded 5' primer and a J-beta primer mix, a second PCR was run for about 7 to 12 cycles. CDR3-containing paired-end reads numbered at least 2.5 million in each sample. TCRdb passed the 5' RACE reads through MiXCR, listing each CDR3 protein once. The sample includes roughly 930,000 distinct CDR3 sequences, 40% to 60% of them seen just once. Per germline, CDR1 MNHEY and CDR2 SVGAGI. CDR3 length: 15 residues. V shed 6 bases and J 3 bases; nucleotides not matched to a gene: 6. The receptor comes from a man aged 30 to 39 in good health. The sequenced sample was blood. V gene TRBV6-5 combines with J gene TRBJ1-4; the match to TRBD1 covers 8 bases. As DNA, the CDR3 is TGTGCCAGCAGGGCAGGGGGCTCGGCTAATGAAAAACTGTTTTTT. Translation gives CASRAGGSANEKLFF.